This T cell receptor (beta chain) was captured by sequencing in a study of human T cells and chemical hapten exposure. Study background: Donors were sensitized with 2% DPC on the upper inner arm.

This clonotype turned up a few times. A single record per CDR3 protein comes from TCRdb applying MiXCR to the RACE reads. The repertoire holds 300,000 to 400,000 distinct CDR3 sequences, with about 7% as singletons. Regarding time point: patch test 1, 2 weeks after DPC sensitization. Sample treatment: therapeutic diphenylcyclopropenone sensitization with weekly scalp DPC. Suited to DPC and affected by alopecia, the donors ranged from 18 to 70 years old. This specimen was whole blood, taken in connection with sensitization to the hapten diphenylcyclopropenone (DPC). This clonotype originated in a young woman with alopecia areata. Some clones in this sample may be carry-over from other donors' samples.

Written as DNA, the CDR3 is TGCAGCGTTGAAGATGGCCCAAGGATTGCGGGAGAGACCCAGTACTTC. Translation gives CSVEDGPRIAGETQYF. The chain is built from TRBV29-1 and TRBJ2-5, with D possibly TRBD2 on 5 matching bases. CDR3 length: 16 amino acids. Trimming stripped 0 bases from V and 4 bases from J, with 18 bases between. Germline CDR1 SQVTM, CDR2 ANQGSEA.